These 8 T cell receptor beta chains came from one sample sequenced in a study of cytomegalovirus exposure and HLA in healthy donors. The primer mix had 60 Vbeta and 13 Jbeta primers. Libraries were prepared by immunoSEQ multiplex PCR; TCRdb keeps only in-frame clonotypes and omits some of them. The data hold some 140,000 clones, with roughly three quarters observed a single time. The sample taken for sequencing was PBMCs. The receptors derive from a man aged 30 to 39 in good health and CMV-seronegative.

The chain has TRBV2 and TRBJ1-1; the match to TRBD1 covers 9 bases. This CDR3 region has 17 residues. Germline V gene sequence: CDR1 SNHLY, CDR2 FYNNEI. Losses at the gene ends were 6 bases for V and 3 bases for J; bases not matched to a gene: 14. CDR3: CASSETGGAAGDTEAFF. DNA of the CDR3: TGTGCCAGCAGCGAGACAGGGGGAGCGGCGGGGGACACTGAAGCTTTCTTT.

The chain couples TRBV4-2 to TRBJ1-1; 7 positions agree with TRBD1. In germline, CDR1 is LGHNA, CDR2 YNFKEQ. This CDR3 is built from 17 residues. Germline trimming cut 0 bases from V and 4 bases from J; bases unmatched to any gene: 11. The DNA for the CDR3 is TGTGCCAGCAGCCAAGATCCGGCAGGGGGTAGGGGCACTGAAGCTTTCTTT. Its protein is CASSQDPAGGRGTEAFF.

This chain uses TRBV4-1 with TRBJ2-7, with a tentative D call TRBD2 (5 bases). The CDR3 extends over 15 amino acids. With 1 base removed from V and 3 bases from J, the gap between germline ends came to 13 bases. Germline loops: CDR1 MGHRA, CDR2 YSYEKL. The CDR3 DNA reads as TGCGCCAGCAGCCAAGGGGAGCTACCCCTCTACGAGCAGTACTTC. Translated, it gives CASSQGELPLYEQYF.

The V gene is TRBV7-8, the J gene TRBJ2-4, with TRBD1 identical over 9 bases. Germline CDR1 is SGHVS and CDR2 is FQNEAQ. The CDR3 spans 19 residues. V lost 4 bases, J lost 0 bases, and 13 bases stayed unmatched. CDR3 bases: TGTGCCAGCAGCTCTTACAGGGGGCCCCCTACTATAGCCAAAAACATTCAGTACTTC. Its translation is CASSSYRGPPTIAKNIQYF.

For the CDR3, the DNA is TGTGCCAGCAGCTCACCCCGGGGCAGGGGGCGTGAAGAGACCCAGTACTTC. Amino acids: CASSSPRGRGREETQYF. The V call is TRBV5-4, the J call TRBJ2-5; TRBD1 agrees at 8 bases. The V gene end was trimmed by 3 bases and the J gene end by 3 bases; junction bases not matched to a gene: 13. CDR3 length: 17 amino acids. CDR1 and CDR2 from the germline V gene are SGHNT and YYREEE (reference sequence).

The gene calls are TRBV7-8 and TRBJ1-5; TRBD1 matches at 9 bases. Germline V gene data show CDR1 as SGHVS and CDR2 as FQNEAQ. There are 16 residues in the CDR3. Germline trimming cut 2 bases from V and 3 bases from J; bases unmatched to any gene: 5. The CDR3 bases are TGTGCCAGCAGCTTACCGGACAGGGGTGACAATCAGCCCCAGCATTTT. Amino acid sequence: CASSLPDRGDNQPQHF.

This chain links TRBV28 with TRBJ1-2, with TRBD1 matching 10 bases. The CDR3 spans 13 residues. Per germline, CDR1 MDHEN and CDR2 SYDVKM. V gave up 5 bases and J gave up 6 bases; unmatched junction bases: 3. Here the CDR3 DNA reads TGTGCCAGCAGTGCCGGGACAGGGGATGGCTACACCTTC. It is translated as CASSAGTGDGYTF.

This sequence joins TRBV27 and TRBJ2-7, with 7 nucleotides matching TRBD1. With V trimmed by 5 bases and J by 9 bases, 7 bases remained unmatched. Germline CDR1 is MNHEY and CDR2 is SMNVEV (reference sequence). This CDR3 has 12 amino acids. The CDR3 sequence is CASSALQGWQYF. CDR3 DNA sequence: TGTGCCAGCAGTGCTCTACAGGGGTGGCAGTACTTC.